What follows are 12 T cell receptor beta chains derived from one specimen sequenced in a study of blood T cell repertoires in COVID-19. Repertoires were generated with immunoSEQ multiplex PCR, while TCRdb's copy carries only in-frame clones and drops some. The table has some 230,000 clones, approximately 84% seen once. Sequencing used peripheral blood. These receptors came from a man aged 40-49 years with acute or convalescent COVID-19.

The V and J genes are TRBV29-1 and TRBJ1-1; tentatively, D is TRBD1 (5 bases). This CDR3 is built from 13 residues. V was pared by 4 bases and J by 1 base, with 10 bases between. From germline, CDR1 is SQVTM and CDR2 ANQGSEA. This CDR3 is CSVVTGANTEAFF. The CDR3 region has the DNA TGCAGCGTTGTTACAGGAGCGAACACTGAAGCTTTCTTT.

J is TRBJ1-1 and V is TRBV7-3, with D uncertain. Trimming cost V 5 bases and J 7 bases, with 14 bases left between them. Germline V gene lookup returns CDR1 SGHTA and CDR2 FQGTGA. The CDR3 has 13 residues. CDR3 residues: CASSPGSAREAFF. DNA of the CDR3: TGTGCCAGCAGCCCAGGTTCGGCACGTGAAGCTTTCTTT.

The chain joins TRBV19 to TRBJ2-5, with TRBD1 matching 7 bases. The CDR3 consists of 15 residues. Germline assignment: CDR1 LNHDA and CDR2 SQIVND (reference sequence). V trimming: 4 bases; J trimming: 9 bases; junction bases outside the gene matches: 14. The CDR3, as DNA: TGTGCCAGTAGTACCCAGACAGGGTTCTATGGGGCCCAGTACTTC. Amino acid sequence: CASSTQTGFYGAQYF.

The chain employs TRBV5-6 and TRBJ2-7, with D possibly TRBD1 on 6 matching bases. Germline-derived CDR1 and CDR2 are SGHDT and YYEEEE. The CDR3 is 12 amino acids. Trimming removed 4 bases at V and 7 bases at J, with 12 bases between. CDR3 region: CASSNRGLEQYF. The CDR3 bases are TGTGCCAGCAGCAATAGGGGGTTGGAGCAGTACTTC.

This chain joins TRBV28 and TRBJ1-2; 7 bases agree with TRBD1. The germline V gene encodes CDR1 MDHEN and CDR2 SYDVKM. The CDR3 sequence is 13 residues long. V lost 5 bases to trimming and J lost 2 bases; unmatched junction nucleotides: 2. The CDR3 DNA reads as TGTGCCAGCAGTACGACAGGGAACTATGGCTACACCTTC. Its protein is CASSTTGNYGYTF.

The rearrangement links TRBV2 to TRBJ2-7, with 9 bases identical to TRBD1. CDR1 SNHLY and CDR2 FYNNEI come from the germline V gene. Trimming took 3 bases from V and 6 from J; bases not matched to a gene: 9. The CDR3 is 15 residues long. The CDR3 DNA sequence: TGTGCCAGCAGTGAGTTTCCAGGACAGGGGTCCGAGCAGTACTTC. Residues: CASSEFPGQGSEQYF.

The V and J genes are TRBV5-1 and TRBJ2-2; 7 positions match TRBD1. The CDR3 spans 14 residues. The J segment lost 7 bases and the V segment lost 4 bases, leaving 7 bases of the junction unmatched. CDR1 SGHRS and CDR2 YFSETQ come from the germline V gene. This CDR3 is CASSTTGVGGELFF. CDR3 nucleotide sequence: TGCGCCAGCAGCACCACAGGGGTTGGCGGGGAGCTGTTTTTT.

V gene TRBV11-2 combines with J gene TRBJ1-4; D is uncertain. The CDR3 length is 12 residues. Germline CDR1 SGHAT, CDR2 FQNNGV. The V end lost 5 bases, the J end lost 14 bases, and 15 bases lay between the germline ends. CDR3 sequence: CASSRLSSGLFF. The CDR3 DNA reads TGTGCCAGCAGCCGGTTAAGCAGCGGGCTGTTTTTT. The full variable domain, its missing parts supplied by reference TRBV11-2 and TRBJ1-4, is EAGVAQSPRYKIIEKRQSVAFWCNPISGHATLYWYQQILGQGPKLLIQFQNNGVVDDSQLPKDRFSAERLKGVDSTLKIQPAKLEDSAVYLCASSRLSSGLFFGSGTQLSVL.

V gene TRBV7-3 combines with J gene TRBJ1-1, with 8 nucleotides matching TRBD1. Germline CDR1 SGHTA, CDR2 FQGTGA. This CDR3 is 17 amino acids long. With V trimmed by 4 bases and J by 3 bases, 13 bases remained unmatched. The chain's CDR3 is CASSYPPAGGTYTEAFF. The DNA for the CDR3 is TGTGCCAGCAGCTACCCCCCGGCAGGGGGCACTTACACTGAAGCTTTCTTT. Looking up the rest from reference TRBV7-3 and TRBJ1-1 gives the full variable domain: GAGVSQTPSNKVTEKGKYVELRCDPISGHTALYWYRQSLGQGPEFLIYFQGTGAADDSGLPNDRFFAVRPEGSVSTLKIQRTERGDSAVYLCASSYPPAGGTYTEAFFGQGTRLTVV.

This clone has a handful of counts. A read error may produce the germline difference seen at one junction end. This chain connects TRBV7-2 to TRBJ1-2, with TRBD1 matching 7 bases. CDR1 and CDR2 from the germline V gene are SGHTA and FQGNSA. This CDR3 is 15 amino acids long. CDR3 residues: CASSLGYRGGYGYTF. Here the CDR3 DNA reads TGTGCCAGCAGTTTAGGGTACAGGGGCGGCTATGGCTACACCTTC.

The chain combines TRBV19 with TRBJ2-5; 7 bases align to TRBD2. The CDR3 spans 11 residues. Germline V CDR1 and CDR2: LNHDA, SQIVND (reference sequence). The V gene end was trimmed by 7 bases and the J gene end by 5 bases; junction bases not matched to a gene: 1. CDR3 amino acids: CASNGGETQYF. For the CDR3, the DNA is TGTGCCAGTAACGGGGGGGAGACCCAGTACTTC.

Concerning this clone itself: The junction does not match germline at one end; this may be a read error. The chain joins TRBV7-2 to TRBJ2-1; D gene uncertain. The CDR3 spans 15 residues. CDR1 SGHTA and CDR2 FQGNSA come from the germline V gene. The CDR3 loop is CASSVETASHNEQFF. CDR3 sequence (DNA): TGTGCCAGCAGCGTAGAGACTGCCTCCCACAATGAGCAGTTCTTC.